This is a list of T cell receptor beta chains from one sample in a study of identical twins' blood T cells. TCRdb re-called the 5' RACE reads through MiXCR, storing one row per CDR3 protein. The table shows 300,000 to 400,000 distinct CDR3 sequences, with about 28% occurring only once. The sequenced material came from PBMCs. These receptors were collected from a woman between 18 and 50 years old in good health. Both conserved end residues are part of each CDR3. The D gene is left open where the match is weak. Some rows have no size entry. The others give once, few or many, or a class for an expanded clone.

D gene	V gene	J gene	clone size	CDR3 protein	CDR3 DNA
NA	TRBV4-2	TRBJ2-5	NA	CASSQVYELAQYF	TGTGCCAGCAGCCAAGTGTATGAGTTGGCCCAGTACTTC
NA	TRBV21-1	TRBJ1-6	few	CASCRSETSVSPLHF	TGTGCCAGCTGCCGATCGGAGACCTCTGTTTCACCCCTCCACTTT
NA	TRBV5-1	TRBJ1-5	few	CASSWILYTGKPQHF	TGCGCCAGCAGCTGGATACTTTATACGGGTAAGCCCCAGCATTTT
NA	TRBV2	TRBJ2-2	NA	CASSDLANTGELFF	TGTGCCAGCAGTGATCTGGCAAACACCGGGGAGCTGTTTTTT
NA	TRBV7-9	TRBJ1-3	NA	CASSSVGGVGNTIYF	TGTGCCAGCAGCTCCGTCGGGGGGGTTGGAAACACCATATATTTT
TRBD2	TRBV20-1	TRBJ2-1	few	CSARAPFLAGQGNEQFF	TGCAGTGCTAGAGCTCCCTTCCTAGCGGGACAAGGGAATGAGCAGTTCTTC
NA	TRBV7-9	TRBJ2-2	NA	CASSLSHTGELFF	TGTGCCAGCAGCTTATCCCACACCGGGGAGCTGTTTTTT
NA	TRBV5-1	TRBJ1-1	NA	CASSLASSGVNTEAFF	TGCGCCAGCAGCTTGGCCTCTAGTGGGGTTAACACTGAAGCTTTCTTT
NA	TRBV5-1	TRBJ2-3	few	CASSLDPPTDTQYF	TGCGCCAGCAGCTTGGACCCCCCCACAGATACGCAGTATTTT
TRBD1	TRBV29-1	TRBJ1-1	few	CSVEIRTGVKAFF	TGCAGCGTTGAAATCCGGACAGGGGTAAAAGCTTTCTTT
NA	TRBV7-9	TRBJ1-2	many	CASSYPKTGRINYGYTF	TGTGCCAGCAGCTATCCGAAAACCGGTCGAATTAACTATGGCTACACCTTC
NA	TRBV29-1	TRBJ1-6	NA	CSVDFGNNSPLHF	TGCAGCGTTGATTTTGGGAATAATTCACCCCTCCACTTT
NA	TRBV7-9	TRBJ2-7	few	CASSLGLGHEQYF	TGTGCCAGCAGCTTAGGGTTGGGCCACGAGCAGTACTTC
NA	TRBV19	TRBJ1-1	NA	CASSTTRGSTEAFF	TGTGCCAGTAGTACTACCCGGGGGAGCACTGAAGCTTTCTTT
TRBD1	TRBV9	TRBJ2-5	few	CASSFGTGRGETQYF	TGTGCCAGCAGCTTCGGGACAGGGCGTGGAGAGACCCAGTACTTC
TRBD1	TRBV9	TRBJ2-1	many	CASSAVGDRVNEQFF	TGTGCCAGCAGCGCGGTAGGGGACAGGGTAAATGAGCAGTTCTTC
NA	TRBV24-1	TRBJ2-2	few	CATSDGDRSSGELFF	TGTGCCACCAGTGATGGCGACAGAAGCTCCGGGGAGCTGTTTTTT
NA	TRBV5-1	TRBJ1-1	once	CASSLGAAILDTEAFF	TGCGCCAGCAGCTTGGGGGCAGCAATATTGGACACTGAAGCTTTCTTT
NA	TRBV2	TRBJ2-3	many	CTWRSAMSTDTQYF	TGTACCTGGAGGTCAGCGATGAGCACAGATACGCAGTATTTT
NA	TRBV4-3	TRBJ1-1	few	CASSQDEGLNTEAFF	TGCGCCAGCAGCCAAGATGAGGGGTTAAACACTGAAGCTTTCTTT
TRBD1	TRBV6-5	TRBJ1-1	few	CASSYGDRVGTEAFF	TGTGCCAGCAGTTACGGGGACAGGGTAGGCACTGAAGCTTTCTTT
TRBD1	TRBV12-3/TRBV12-4	TRBJ1-5	NA	CASSLLDRENQPQHF	TGTGCCAGCAGTTTATTGGACAGGGAGAATCAGCCCCAGCATTTT
TRBD2	TRBV20-1	TRBJ2-1	few	CSARSGGGSSEQFF	TGCAGTGCTAGGAGCGGGGGGGGATCTAGTGAGCAGTTCTTC
NA	TRBV20-1	TRBJ1-1	NA	CSARGGTLPIEAFF	TGCAGTGCTAGAGGGGGGACACTACCGATCGAAGCTTTCTTT
NA	TRBV29-1	TRBJ1-4	NA	CSAHRGRGEKLFF	TGCAGCGCCCATCGGGGACGTGGCGAAAAACTGTTTTTT
NA	TRBV5-1	TRBJ1-1	NA	CASSVRGPEAFF	TGCGCCAGCAGCGTCAGAGGGCCTGAAGCTTTCTTT
NA	TRBV11-2	TRBJ2-7	once	CASSLLRGTGYEQYF	TGTGCCAGCAGCCTCTTACGCGGGACGGGCTACGAGCAGTACTTC